The 12 T cell receptor beta chains given below trace back to one sample, sequenced in a study of cytomegalovirus exposure and HLA in healthy donors. The primer mix had 60 Vbeta and 13 Jbeta primers. TCRdb keeps only in-frame clones here, not all; method: immunoSEQ multiplex PCR. The repertoire holds tens of thousands of clones, about 81% seen once, with about 4.9% in the top ten. Sequencing input: PBMCs. Source of these receptors: a woman under 40 in good health and CMV-seronegative.

This chain joins TRBV5-6 and TRBJ2-2, with 7 nucleotides matching TRBD2. Germline V gives CDR1 SGHDT, CDR2 YYEEEE. This CDR3 is built from 15 residues. V lost 0 bases to trimming and J lost 8 bases; unmatched junction nucleotides: 7. This chain's CDR3 is CASSLGPGGSGELFF. CDR3 nucleotides: TGTGCCAGCAGCTTGGGGCCGGGGGGATCGGGGGAGCTGTTTTTT.

The chain has TRBV5-4 and TRBJ2-2; 9 bases match TRBD1. The CDR3 covers 17 residues. The ends lost 3 bases at V and 4 bases at J; junction bases unmatched: 10. CDR1 is SGHNT, CDR2 YYREEE, per germline (reference sequence). This CDR3 is CASSSLVTGGGTGELFF. DNA of the CDR3: TGTGCCAGCAGCTCCCTGGTGACAGGGGGGGGCACCGGGGAGCTGTTTTTT.

This clone was counted a few times. V gene TRBV19 combines with J gene TRBJ1-1, with TRBD1 as a possible D gene (5 bases). Germline V lookup: CDR1 LNHDA, CDR2 SQIVND (reference sequence). The CDR3 is 13 residues long. The V end was cut by 5 bases, the J end by 10 bases, with 17 bases between. The CDR3 nucleotides read TGTGCCAGTAGTCCAGGAGGGACGGTGCGAGCTTTCTTT. This gives the protein CASSPGGTVRAFF.

The rearrangement uses TRBV6-1 and TRBJ2-7, with a tentative D call TRBD2 (6 bases). The CDR3 sequence is 14 residues long. The V end lost 6 bases, the J end lost 0 bases, and 12 bases lay between the germline ends. Germline CDR1 and CDR2: MNHNS and SASEGT. The CDR3 DNA reads TGTGCCAGCAGGGCCGGGACTCGCTCCTACGAGCAGTACTTC. It specifies CASRAGTRSYEQYF.

DNA of the CDR3: TGCGCCAGCAGCCCTAGCGTCAGCTCCTACAATGAGCAGTTCTTC. It codes for CASSPSVSSYNEQFF. The V gene is TRBV4-1, the J gene TRBJ2-1; TRBD2 is a possible D gene (6 bases). The CDR3 covers 15 residues. Trimming left V 4 bases short and J 0 bases short, with 10 bases between. The germline V gene encodes CDR1 MGHRA and CDR2 YSYEKL.

CDR3 DNA: TGCGCCAGCAGCCAAGGGGGTAGCGGGAGTGTCGAGCAGTACGTC. Protein sequence: CASSQGGSGSVEQYV. The chain links TRBV4-1 to TRBJ2-7; 9 bases align to TRBD2. Trimming cost V 1 base and J 6 bases; bases outside gene matches: 7. CDR3 length equals 15 residues. The germline V gene has CDR1 MGHRA and CDR2 YSYEKL.

This clone was recorded a few times. The chain is built from TRBV19 and TRBJ2-5, with D unclear. Trimming pared 5 bases from V and 3 bases from J, leaving 7 bases between. The CDR3 spans 12 residues. Germline V gene lookup returns CDR1 LNHDA and CDR2 SQIVND (reference sequence). CDR3 coding DNA: TGTGCCAGTAGTGTTAGAGAAGAGACCCAGTACTTC. Translation: CASSVREETQYF.

The rearrangement joins TRBV7-2 to TRBJ2-5; weak D call: TRBD2 (5 bases). The CDR3 totals 17 residues. Deletions cut 1 base from V and 5 bases from J, with 20 bases between. Germline loops: CDR1 SGHTA, CDR2 FQGNSA. The CDR3 DNA follows: TGTGCCAGCAGCTTAGGAGCCGGGATAGGGTTGGGGGAGACCCAGTACTTC. Translated: CASSLGAGIGLGETQYF.

V usage is TRBV9 and J usage is TRBJ2-1; D perhaps matches TRBD2 (6 bases). Trimming left V 4 bases short and J 1 base short, with 18 bases between. The CDR3 runs to 17 residues. In germline, CDR1 is SGDLS, CDR2 YYNGEE. CDR3 sequence reads: CASSLSGSGESYNEQFF. The CDR3 DNA is TGTGCCAGCAGCTTATCCGGCTCGGGGGAATCCTACAATGAGCAGTTCTTC.

V is TRBV30 and J is TRBJ2-1; 10 bases are shared with TRBD2. The germline CDR1 and CDR2 sequences are GTSNPN and SVGIG (reference sequence). J gave up 15 bases and V 0 bases, and 5 bases lay outside the gene matches. The CDR3 length is 12 residues. The CDR3 region has the DNA TGTGCCTGGAGTGTTACTAGCGGGAAAGGGTTCTTC. It specifies CAWSVTSGKGFF.

This rearrangement joins TRBV5-8 to TRBJ1-5; a weak D match, TRBD1 (5 bases). The V end was cut by 1 base, the J end by 2 bases, with 7 bases between. The germline V gene has CDR1 SGHTS and CDR2 YDEGEE. The CDR3 is 14 amino acids. CDR3 nucleotide sequence: TGTGCCAGCAGCTTGTTGACAGGCAATCAGCCCCAGCATTTT. It is translated as CASSLLTGNQPQHF.

This clone was observed a few times. The chain employs TRBV2 and TRBJ2-1, with 7 bases that match TRBD2. The CDR3 has 17 amino acids. With V trimmed by 4 bases and J by 2 bases, 11 bases remained unmatched. Germline lookup yields CDR1 SNHLY and CDR2 FYNNEI. The CDR3 coding sequence is TGTGCCAGCAGTGGGCGTCTAGCGGCCAGCCCCTACAATGAGCAGTTCTTC. Translated, it gives CASSGRLAASPYNEQFF.